A single sample gave rise to the 20 T cell receptor beta chains below, sequenced in a study of early T cells in non-severe SARS-CoV-2 infection. TCRdb ran MiXCR on the 5' RACE reads and lists one entry per CDR3 protein. The sample holds about 30,000 distinct CDR3 sequences, 3.5% to 4.5% seen once. Sequencing was done on a sample of whole blood. All receptors come from an adult who was a healthcare worker with PCR-confirmed SARS-CoV-2 infection or an uninfected control (not recorded which).

This clonotype was counted at least ten times. The chain employs TRBV20-1 and TRBJ1-1, with 9 bases that match TRBD1. The germline CDR1 and CDR2 sequences are DFQATT and SNEGSKA (reference sequence). V shed 5 bases, J shed 5 bases, and the junction held 15 bases outside the gene matches. The CDR3 extends over 16 amino acids. The CDR3 is CSAYFTGGVYNTEAFF. As DNA, the CDR3 is TGCAGTGCTTATTTTACAGGGGGCGTGTATAATACTGAAGCTTTCTTT.

This chain connects TRBV19 to TRBJ2-3; unclear D gene. Germline assignment: CDR1 LNHDA and CDR2 SQIVND (reference sequence). Trimming removed 6 bases at V and 5 bases at J, with 9 bases between. The CDR3 extends over 12 amino acids. The CDR3 nucleotides read TGTGCCAGTAGACTTTCAGGAGATACGCAGTATTTT. Amino acids: CASRLSGDTQYF.

This clonotype was seen at least ten times. The chain couples TRBV5-6 to TRBJ1-2; D may be TRBD1 (6 bases). Between the trimmed V and J ends, which lost 4 bases and 4 bases, there was a span of 14 bases. Germline-derived CDR1 and CDR2 are SGHDT and YYEEEE. The CDR3 loop spans 14 amino acids. This chain's CDR3 is CASSPGRGGYGYTF. CDR3 DNA: TGTGCCAGCAGCCCGGGCAGGGGCGGCTATGGCTACACCTTC.

V usage is TRBV12-3 or TRBV12-4 and J usage is TRBJ2-3; TRBD1 agrees at 9 bases. The CDR3 is 15 residues long. V gave up 7 bases and J gave up 3 bases; unmatched junction bases: 8. The DNA of the CDR3 is TGTGCCAGCACCCTCGGACAGGGGTTGACAGATACGCAGTATTTT. Protein product: CASTLGQGLTDTQYF.

Ten or more counts support this clonotype. This chain uses TRBV15 with TRBJ1-3; 7 bases fit TRBD1. The CDR3 contains 15 residues. V dropped 2 bases and J dropped 2; count of bases not matched to a gene: 3. Germline-derived CDR1 and CDR2 are LNHNV and YYDKDF (reference sequence). The CDR3 nucleotides read TGTGCCACCAGCAGAACCACAGGGGCTGGAAACACCATATATTTT. Protein: CATSRTTGAGNTIYF.

The rearrangement joins TRBV2 to TRBJ2-7, with TRBD1 identical over 8 bases. This CDR3 region has 14 residues. The J segment lost 2 bases and the V segment lost 6 bases, leaving 6 bases of the junction unmatched. Germline values: CDR1 SNHLY, CDR2 FYNNEI. DNA of the CDR3: TGTGCCAGCAGCCGTCGACAGGGGCCCTACGAGCAGTACTTC. Residues: CASSRRQGPYEQYF.

This clonotype was counted ten times or more. The genes are TRBV30 and TRBJ1-1, with 9 bases matching TRBD1. CDR1 is GTSNPN, CDR2 SVGIG, per germline (reference sequence). CDR3 size: 12 residues. J was trimmed by 3 bases and V by 7 bases; bases with no gene match: 3. The CDR3: CASDRGYTEAFF. DNA for the CDR3: TGTGCCTCCGACAGGGGGTACACTGAAGCTTTCTTT.

This clonotype has at least ten counts. The J gene is TRBJ2-3, the V gene TRBV5-1; 14 nucleotides align to TRBD2. The germline CDR1 and CDR2 sequences are SGHRS and YFSETQ. The CDR3 is 18 residues long. The junction had 10 bases not matched to a gene; V was cut back by 5 bases and J by 2 bases. The CDR3 DNA is TGCGCCAGCAGTACCCCACCGACTAGCGGGAGGGCCACAGATACGCAGTATTTT. Translation gives CASSTPPTSGRATDTQYF.

This clonotype has ten or more counts. The gene calls are TRBV19 and TRBJ1-1, with 8 bases that match TRBD1. The ends lost 5 bases at V and 1 base at J; junction bases unmatched: 3. The CDR3 covers 14 residues. CDR1 is LNHDA, CDR2 SQIVND, per germline (reference sequence). The CDR3 protein is CASSLTGENTEAFF. The CDR3 bases are TGTGCCAGTAGTCTGACAGGGGAGAACACTGAAGCTTTCTTT. The full variable domain, with the rest looked up from reference TRBV19 and TRBJ1-1, is DGGITQSPKYLFRKEGQNVTLSCEQNLNHDAMYWYRQDPGQGLRLIYYSQIVNDFQKGDIAEGYSVSREKKESFPLTVTSAQKNPTAFYLCASSLTGENTEAFFGQGTRLTVV.

This clonotype was seen many times. The chain is built from TRBV30 and TRBJ2-5, with D maybe TRBD2 (6 bases). Trimming removed 3 bases at V and 1 base at J, with 12 bases between. The CDR3 sequence is 14 residues long. Per the germline V gene, CDR1 is GTSNPN and CDR2 is SVGIG (reference sequence). CDR3 amino acids: CAWSSGVTQETQYF. In DNA, the CDR3 is TGTGCCTGGAGCTCGGGGGTCACCCAAGAGACCCAGTACTTC.

This clonotype was counted ten times or more. This chain uses TRBV6-5 with TRBJ2-3; 9 positions match TRBD1. V shed 5 bases and J 4 bases; nucleotides not matched to a gene: 7. Looked up from germline, CDR1 is MNHEY and CDR2 is SVGAGI. The CDR3 totals 15 residues. The CDR3, as DNA: TGTGCCAGCAGTCGCGGACAGGGGAGGGCAGATACGCAGTATTTT. Translated, it gives CASSRGQGRADTQYF.

This clonotype was seen many times. The rearrangement joins TRBV10-2 to TRBJ2-7, with 8 positions matching TRBD2. This CDR3 comprises 14 residues. CDR1 WSHSY and CDR2 SAAADI come from the germline V gene. Trimming cost V 6 bases and J 3 bases; bases outside gene matches: 7. CDR3 sequence reads: CASSFAGTSYEQYF. The DNA for the CDR3 is TGCGCCAGCAGCTTCGCCGGGACTAGCTACGAGCAGTACTTC.

This clonotype was detected many times. V usage is TRBV20-1 and J usage is TRBJ2-2, with a possible D match to TRBD1 (6 bases). The CDR3 contains 15 residues. CDR1 is DFQATT and CDR2 is SNEGSKA in the germline V gene (reference sequence). Trimming removed 1 base from V and 0 bases from J, with 9 bases in between. The CDR3 DNA is TGCAGTGCTAGAGTTACAGGGACGAACACCGGGGAGCTGTTTTTT. Translating gives CSARVTGTNTGELFF.

Many counts were recorded for this clonotype. The chain is built from TRBV19 and TRBJ2-1; D possibly corresponds to TRBD2 (5 bases). Trimming cost V 9 bases and J 5 bases, with 11 bases left between them. The CDR3 runs 12 residues. Germline V lookup: CDR1 LNHDA, CDR2 SQIVND (reference sequence). The CDR3 DNA sequence: TGTGCCAGCTCGGACTGGAACAATGAGCAGTTCTTC. Translation: CASSDWNNEQFF.

The table lists this clonotype with many counts. V usage is TRBV19 and J usage is TRBJ1-1; unclear D gene. CDR1 is LNHDA, CDR2 SQIVND, per germline (reference sequence). The CDR3 covers 13 residues. Deletions cut 5 bases from V and 5 bases from J, with 12 bases between. CDR3 amino acids: CASSRMVWTEAFF. The DNA of the CDR3 is TGTGCCAGTAGTCGGATGGTATGGACTGAAGCTTTCTTT.

This clonotype was observed many times. The rearrangement links TRBV19 to TRBJ1-2; no reliable D call. Trimming stripped 7 bases from V and 2 bases from J, with 14 bases between. Germline-derived CDR1 and CDR2 are LNHDA and SQIVND (reference sequence). The CDR3 loop spans 14 amino acids. CDR3 coding DNA: TGTGCCAGTAAAGACGGAGATTGGAACTATGGCTACACCTTC. Amino acid sequence: CASKDGDWNYGYTF.

In this sample, this clonotype turned up many times. This chain joins TRBV5-1 and TRBJ2-4; 7 bases map to TRBD1. The germline CDR1 and CDR2 sequences are SGHRS and YFSETQ. J lost 0 bases, V lost 4 bases, and 7 bases had no gene match. The CDR3 has 16 residues. This CDR3 is CASSPQTGIAKNIQYF. The DNA of the CDR3 is TGCGCCAGCAGCCCCCAGACAGGGATAGCCAAAAACATTCAGTACTTC.

This clonotype was recorded at least ten times. The chain carries TRBV11-2 and TRBJ2-3, with D perhaps matching TRBD2 (6 bases). The V end was cut by 6 bases, the J end by 4 bases, with 17 bases between. Germline CDR1 is SGHAT and CDR2 is FQNNGV. The length of the CDR3 is 15 residues. DNA for the CDR3: TGTGCCAGCAGTAGGCTCGGGAGTTGGTCAGATACGCAGTATTTT. Its protein product is CASSRLGSWSDTQYF.

This clonotype is termed medium-sized (0.01 to 0.1%). The J gene is TRBJ2-3, the V gene TRBV12-3 or TRBV12-4; D possibly uses TRBD1 or TRBD2 (5 bases each). Trimming took off 6 bases at V and 7 bases at J, with 26 bases between the two ends. The CDR3 totals 17 residues. This CDR3 is CASSAPARGDRLNTQYF. In DNA, the CDR3 is TGTGCCAGCAGCGCTCCCGCGAGAGGGGACCGATTAAATACGCAGTATTTT.

A few counts support this clonotype. The J gene is TRBJ2-7, the V gene TRBV6-5, with 7 bases aligning to TRBD2. Losses at the gene ends were 7 bases for V and 6 bases for J; bases not matched to a gene: 12. Germline V gives CDR1 MNHEY, CDR2 SVGAGI. The CDR3 runs to 14 residues. CDR3 amino acids: CASTPREGPAEQYF. The CDR3 DNA follows: TGTGCCAGCACCCCCAGGGAGGGGCCGGCCGAGCAGTACTTC.